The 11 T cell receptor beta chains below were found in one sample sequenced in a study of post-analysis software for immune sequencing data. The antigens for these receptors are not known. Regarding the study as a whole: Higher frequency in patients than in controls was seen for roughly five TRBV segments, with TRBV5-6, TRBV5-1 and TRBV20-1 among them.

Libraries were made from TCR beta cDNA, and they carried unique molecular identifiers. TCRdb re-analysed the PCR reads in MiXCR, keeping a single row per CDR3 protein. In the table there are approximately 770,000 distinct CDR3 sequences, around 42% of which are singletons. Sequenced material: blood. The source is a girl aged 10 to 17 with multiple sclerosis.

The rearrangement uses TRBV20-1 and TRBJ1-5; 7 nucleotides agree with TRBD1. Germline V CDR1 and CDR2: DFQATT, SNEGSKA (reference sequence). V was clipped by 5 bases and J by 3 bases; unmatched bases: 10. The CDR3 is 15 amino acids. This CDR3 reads CSAPLTGQVNQPQHF. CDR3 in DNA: TGCAGTGCTCCCTTGACAGGGCAAGTCAATCAGCCCCAGCATTTT.

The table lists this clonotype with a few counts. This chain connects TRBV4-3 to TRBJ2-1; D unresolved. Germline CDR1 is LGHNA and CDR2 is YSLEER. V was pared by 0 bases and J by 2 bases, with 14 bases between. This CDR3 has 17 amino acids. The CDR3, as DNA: TGCGCCAGCAGCCAAGAGGCTGCGCCGACAACCTACAATGAGCAGTTCTTC. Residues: CASSQEAAPTTYNEQFF.

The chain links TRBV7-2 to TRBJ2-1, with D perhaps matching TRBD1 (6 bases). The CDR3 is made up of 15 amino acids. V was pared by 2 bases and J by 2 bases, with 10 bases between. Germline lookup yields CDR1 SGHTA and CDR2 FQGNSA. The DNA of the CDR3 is TGTGCCAGCAGCTTACTGGGGACAACCTACAATGAGCAGTTCTTC. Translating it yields CASSLLGTTYNEQFF.

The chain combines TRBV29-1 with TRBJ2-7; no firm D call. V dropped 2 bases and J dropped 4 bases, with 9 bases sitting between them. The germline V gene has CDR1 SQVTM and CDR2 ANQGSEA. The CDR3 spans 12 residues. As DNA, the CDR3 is TGCAGCGTTGAATCTAGGACGTACGAGCAGTACTTC. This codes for CSVESRTYEQYF.

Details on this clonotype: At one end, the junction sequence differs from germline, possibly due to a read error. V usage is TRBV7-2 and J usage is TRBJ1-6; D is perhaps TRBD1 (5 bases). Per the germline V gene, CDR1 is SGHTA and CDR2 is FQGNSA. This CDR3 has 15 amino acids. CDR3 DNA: TGTGCCAGCAGCTTAGGAGTTGGGACCAATTCACCCCGCCACTTT. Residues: CASSLGVGTNSPRHF. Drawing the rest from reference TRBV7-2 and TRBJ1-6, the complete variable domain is GAGVSQSPSNKVTEKGKDVELRCDPISGHTALYWYRQSLGQGLEFLIYFQGNSAPDKSGLPSDRFSAERTGGSVSTLTIQRTQQEDSAVYLCASSLGVGTNSPRHFGNGTRLTVT.

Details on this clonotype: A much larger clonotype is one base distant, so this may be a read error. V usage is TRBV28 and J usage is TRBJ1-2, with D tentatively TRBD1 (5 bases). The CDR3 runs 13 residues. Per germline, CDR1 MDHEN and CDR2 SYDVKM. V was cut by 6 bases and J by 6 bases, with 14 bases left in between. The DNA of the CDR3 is TGTGCCAGCAGGCGCGACAGAGTTGATGGCTACACCTTC. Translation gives CASRRDRVDGYTF.

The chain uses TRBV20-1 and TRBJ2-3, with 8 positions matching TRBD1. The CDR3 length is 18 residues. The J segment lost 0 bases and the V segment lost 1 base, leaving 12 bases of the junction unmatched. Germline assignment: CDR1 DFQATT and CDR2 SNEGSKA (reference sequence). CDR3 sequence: CSARAGDRQLSSTDTQYF. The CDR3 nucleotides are TGCAGTGCTAGAGCCGGGGACAGGCAGTTATCCAGCACAGATACGCAGTATTTT.

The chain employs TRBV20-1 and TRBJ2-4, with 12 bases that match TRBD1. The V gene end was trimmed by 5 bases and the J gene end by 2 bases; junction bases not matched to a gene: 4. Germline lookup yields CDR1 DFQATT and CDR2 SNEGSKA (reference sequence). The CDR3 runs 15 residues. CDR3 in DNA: TGCAGTGCTTCGGGACAGGGGGCTTCCAAAAACATTCAGTACTTC. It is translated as CSASGQGASKNIQYF.

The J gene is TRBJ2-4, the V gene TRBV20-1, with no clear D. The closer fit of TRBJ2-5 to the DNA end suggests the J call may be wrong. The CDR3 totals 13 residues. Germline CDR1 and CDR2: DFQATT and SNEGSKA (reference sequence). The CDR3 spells CSANKLIQETQYF. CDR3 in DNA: TGCAGTGCGAACAAACTGATTCAAGAGACCCAGTACTTC.

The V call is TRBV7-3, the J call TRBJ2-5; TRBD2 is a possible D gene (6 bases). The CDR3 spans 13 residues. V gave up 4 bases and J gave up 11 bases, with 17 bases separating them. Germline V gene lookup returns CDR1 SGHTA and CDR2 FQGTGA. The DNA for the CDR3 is TGTGCCAGCAGCTCGACTAGTTTCAATGAGCAGTACTTC. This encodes CASSSTSFNEQYF.

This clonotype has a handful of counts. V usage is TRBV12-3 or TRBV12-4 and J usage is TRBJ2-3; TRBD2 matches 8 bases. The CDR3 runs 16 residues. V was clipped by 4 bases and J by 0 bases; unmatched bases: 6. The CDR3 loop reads CASSSSRLASTDTQYF. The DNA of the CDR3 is TGTGCCAGCAGTTCCAGCCGACTAGCGAGCACAGATACGCAGTATTTT.